The present TCR beta chain was sequenced within a study of cytomegalovirus exposure and HLA in healthy donors. It was with 60 Vbeta and 13 Jbeta primers that the PCR ran. Generated by immunoSEQ multiplex PCR, the TCRdb table keeps only in-frame clones and is missing some. The sample contains around 150,000 clones, roughly two thirds of which appear only once. The CDR3 extends over 17 amino acids. Germline V gene sequence: CDR1 MDHEN, CDR2 SYDVKM. V trimming: 1 base; J trimming: 0 bases; junction bases outside the gene matches: 4. The gene calls are TRBV28 and TRBJ1-4; 8 bases agree with TRBD1. The sample was PBMCs. The sequence came from a male donor in good health and CMV-seronegative. For the CDR3, the DNA is TGTGCCAGCAGTTTATTTCTGGGACAGGCAACTAATGAAAAACTGTTTTTT. It codes for CASSLFLGQATNEKLFF.